What follows are 8 T cell receptor beta chains derived from one specimen sequenced in a study of CD8 T cells in ankylosing spondylitis. TCRdb re-analysed the 5' RACE reads in MiXCR, keeping a single row per CDR3 protein. This sample carries about 100,000 distinct CDR3 sequences, more than 20% of them seen once, and the ten largest clones take about 12%. The sequencing input was synovial fluid, either unsorted or a sorted T cell fraction (not recorded which). The receptors were gathered from a male donor with ankylosing spondylitis.

The chain combines TRBV20-1 with TRBJ1-3; D may be TRBD1 (5 bases). CDR1 is DFQATT, CDR2 SNEGSKA, per germline (reference sequence). The V gene lost 0 bases and the J gene lost 4 bases, with 16 bases spanning the gap. The CDR3 covers 16 residues. Here the CDR3 reads CSARDVAGLGGNTIYF. Here the CDR3 DNA reads TGCAGTGCTAGAGATGTTGCAGGGCTCGGAGGAAACACCATATATTTT.

This clonotype was seen more than once but under ten times. V usage is TRBV7-2 and J usage is TRBJ2-7; 7 positions match TRBD1. With 5 bases clipped from V and 5 bases from J, the junction kept 9 bases outside the gene matches. Germline loops: CDR1 SGHTA, CDR2 FQGNSA. The CDR3 covers 14 residues. This CDR3 reads CASSQMTGPNEQYF. The CDR3 region has the DNA TGTGCCAGCAGCCAAATGACAGGGCCCAACGAGCAGTACTTC.

This clonotype was observed a handful of times. The CDR3: CASIGLAGQTQYF. CDR3 in DNA: TGTGCCAGCATTGGGCTAGCGGGACAGACCCAGTACTTC. The genes are TRBV2 and TRBJ2-5; TRBD2 matches 9 bases. Trimming took 7 bases from V and 6 from J; bases not matched to a gene: 6. The germline V gene encodes CDR1 SNHLY and CDR2 FYNNEI. The length of the CDR3 is 13 residues.

The sample holds many counts of this clonotype. The chain links TRBV6-1 to TRBJ2-1; maybe TRBD1 (6 bases). The germline V and J ends were trimmed by 6 bases and 10 bases, with 19 bases remaining between them. Germline assignment: CDR1 MNHNS and CDR2 SASEGT. The CDR3 spans 14 residues. The CDR3 nucleotides read TGTGCCAGCAGCCGAGAATACAGGGCCCCGGAGCAGTTCTTC. Its translation: CASSREYRAPEQFF.

The chain joins TRBV10-3 to TRBJ1-1; D perhaps matches TRBD1 (6 bases). Per germline, CDR1 ENHRY and CDR2 SYGVKD. The CDR3 has 13 residues. CDR3 loop: CASEGVPNTEAFF. For the CDR3, the DNA is TGTGCTTCGGAGGGGGTACCGAACACTGAAGCTTTCTTT.

The rearrangement uses TRBV20-1 and TRBJ2-1; 10 nucleotides agree with TRBD2. Germline V gene lookup returns CDR1 DFQATT and CDR2 SNEGSKA (reference sequence). The CDR3 contains 13 residues. Germline trimming cut 6 bases from V and 8 bases from J; bases unmatched to any gene: 7. The CDR3 reads CSALAGGLYEQFF. CDR3 sequence (DNA): TGCAGTGCCTTAGCGGGAGGTTTATATGAGCAGTTCTTC.

This clonotype was counted between two and nine times. The chain is built from TRBV7-9 and TRBJ2-1; the match to TRBD2 covers 13 bases. In germline, CDR1 is SEHNR, CDR2 FQNEAQ (reference sequence). The junction had 7 bases not matched to a gene; V was cut back by 4 bases and J by 7 bases. The CDR3 consists of 16 residues. DNA of the CDR3: TGTGCCAGCAGCTCAGGACTAGCGGGAGTGCGTAATGAGCAGTTCTTC. It is translated as CASSSGLAGVRNEQFF.

This clonotype was recorded a few times. The chain couples TRBV11-2 to TRBJ2-7; tentatively, D is TRBD1 or TRBD2 (5 bases each). Germline CDR1 SGHAT, CDR2 FQNNGV. CDR3 length: 15 residues. The V end was cut by 4 bases, the J end by 5 bases, with 18 bases between. CDR3 in DNA: TGTGCCAGCAGCTCGGTAACGGGGCTCATCCACGAGCAGTACTTC. This encodes CASSSVTGLIHEQYF.